The clone carrying this T cell receptor beta chain has ten or more counts. The sample comes from a study of low-dose radiotherapy and immunotherapy resistance in tumors. cDNA synthesis used a TRAV/TRBV-specific primer set for both chains. Amplification of TCRs used a constant-region primer and V-primer adapter for roughly 21 PCR cycles. Amplification of isolated mRNA was accomplished via in vitro transcription. TCRdb re-called the reads through MiXCR, storing one row per CDR3 protein. The sample has 80,000 to 90,000 distinct CDR3 sequences; roughly a sixth are singletons. CDR3 size: 16 residues. J was trimmed by 1 base and V by 5 bases; bases with no gene match: 8. Time point defined: before trial treatment.

This specimen was PBMCs, taken before treatment. The TCR sequence derives from a male donor with prostate cancer. This rearrangement joins TRBV12-3 or TRBV12-4 to TRBJ2-3; 8 positions agree with TRBD2. CDR3 residues: CASSPQRGRGTDTQYF. CDR3 in DNA: TGTGCCAGCAGTCCTCAGCGGGGGCGGGGCACAGATACGCAGTATTTT.